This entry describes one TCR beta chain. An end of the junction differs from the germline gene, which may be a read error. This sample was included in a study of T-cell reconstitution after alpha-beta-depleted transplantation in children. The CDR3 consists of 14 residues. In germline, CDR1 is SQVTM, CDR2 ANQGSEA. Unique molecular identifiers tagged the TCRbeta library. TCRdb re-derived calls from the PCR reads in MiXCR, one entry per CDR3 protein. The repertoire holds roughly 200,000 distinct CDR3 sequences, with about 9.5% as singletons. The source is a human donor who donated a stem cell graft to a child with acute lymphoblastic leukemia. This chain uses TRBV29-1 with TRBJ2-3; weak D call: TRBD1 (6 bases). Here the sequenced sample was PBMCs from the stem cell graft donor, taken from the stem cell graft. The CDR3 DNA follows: TGCGGCGTGAGAGAGAGGGGGACGGCAGATACGCAGTATTTT. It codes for CGVRERGTADTQYF.